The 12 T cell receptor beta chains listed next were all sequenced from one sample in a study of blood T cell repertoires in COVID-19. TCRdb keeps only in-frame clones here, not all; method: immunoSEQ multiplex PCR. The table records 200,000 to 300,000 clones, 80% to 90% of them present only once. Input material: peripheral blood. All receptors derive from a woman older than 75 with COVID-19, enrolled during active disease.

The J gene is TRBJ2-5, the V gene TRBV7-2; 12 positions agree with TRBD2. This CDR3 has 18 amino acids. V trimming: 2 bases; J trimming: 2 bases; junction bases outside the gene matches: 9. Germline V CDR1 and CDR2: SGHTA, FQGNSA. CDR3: CASSLTTSGRSDQETQYF. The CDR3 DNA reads TGTGCCAGCAGCTTAACGACTAGCGGGAGAAGTGATCAAGAGACCCAGTACTTC.

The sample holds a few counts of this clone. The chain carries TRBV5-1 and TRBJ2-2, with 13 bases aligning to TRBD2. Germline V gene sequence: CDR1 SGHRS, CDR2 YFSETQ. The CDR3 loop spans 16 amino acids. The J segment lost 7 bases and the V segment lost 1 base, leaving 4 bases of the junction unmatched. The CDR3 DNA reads TGCGCCAGCAGCTTGACTAGCGGGGGGGCCCTCGGGGAGCTGTTTTTT. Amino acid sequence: CASSLTSGGALGELFF. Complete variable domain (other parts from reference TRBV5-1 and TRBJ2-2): KAGVTQTPRYLIKTRGQQVTLSCSPISGHRSVSWYQQTPGQGLQFLFEYFSETQRNKGNFPGRFSGRQFSNSRSEMNVSTLELGDSALYLCASSLTSGGALGELFFGEGSRLTVL.

CDR3 nucleotide sequence: TGTGCCAGCGGGGACAGCGGGAGTCAAGAGACCCAGTACTTC. The encoded protein is CASGDSGSQETQYF. The chain links TRBV28 to TRBJ2-5; TRBD2 is a possible D gene (8 bases). This CDR3 contains 14 residues. The germline V gene has CDR1 MDHEN and CDR2 SYDVKM. V dropped 8 bases and J dropped 2 bases, with 15 bases sitting between them.

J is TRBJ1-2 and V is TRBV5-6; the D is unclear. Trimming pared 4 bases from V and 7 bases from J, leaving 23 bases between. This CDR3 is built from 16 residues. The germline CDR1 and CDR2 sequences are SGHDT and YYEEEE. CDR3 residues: CASSDPQTIRSSGYTF. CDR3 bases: TGTGCCAGCAGCGACCCCCAGACAATACGGTCTTCTGGCTACACCTTC.

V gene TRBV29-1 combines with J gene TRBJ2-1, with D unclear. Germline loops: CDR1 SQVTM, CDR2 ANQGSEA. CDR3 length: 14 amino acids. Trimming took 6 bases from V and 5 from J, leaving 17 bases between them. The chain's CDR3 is CSVPIRSADNEQFF. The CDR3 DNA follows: TGCAGCGTCCCCATCCGGAGTGCCGACAATGAGCAGTTCTTC.

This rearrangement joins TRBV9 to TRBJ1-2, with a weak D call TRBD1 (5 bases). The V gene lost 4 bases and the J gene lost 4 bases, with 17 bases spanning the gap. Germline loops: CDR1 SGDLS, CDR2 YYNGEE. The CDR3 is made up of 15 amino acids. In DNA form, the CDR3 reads TGTGCCAGCAGCCCCATGGGTCGGGGGTTCTATGGCTACACCTTC. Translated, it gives CASSPMGRGFYGYTF.

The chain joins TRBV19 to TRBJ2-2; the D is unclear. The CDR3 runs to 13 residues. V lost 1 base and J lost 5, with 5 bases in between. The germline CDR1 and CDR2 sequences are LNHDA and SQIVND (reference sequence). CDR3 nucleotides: TGTGCCAGTAGTATAGCCGGGACCGGGGAGCTGTTTTTT. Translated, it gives CASSIAGTGELFF.

The CDR3 loop reads CASSGPGLAGGPDFDEQFF. In DNA form, the CDR3 reads TGCGCCAGCAGTGGACCGGGACTAGCGGGAGGGCCGGACTTCGATGAGCAGTTCTTC. This chain joins TRBV4-1 and TRBJ2-1, with 16 positions matching TRBD2. V shed 6 bases and J 8 bases; nucleotides not matched to a gene: 16. Germline V gives CDR1 MGHRA, CDR2 YSYEKL. This CDR3 comprises 19 residues.

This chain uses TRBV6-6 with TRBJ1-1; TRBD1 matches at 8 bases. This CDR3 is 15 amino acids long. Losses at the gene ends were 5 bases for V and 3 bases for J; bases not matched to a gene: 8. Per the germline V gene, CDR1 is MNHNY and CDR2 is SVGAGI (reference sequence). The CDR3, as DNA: TGTGCCAGCAGTACCCTCCAGGGGGCCGACACTGAAGCTTTCTTT. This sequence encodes CASSTLQGADTEAFF.

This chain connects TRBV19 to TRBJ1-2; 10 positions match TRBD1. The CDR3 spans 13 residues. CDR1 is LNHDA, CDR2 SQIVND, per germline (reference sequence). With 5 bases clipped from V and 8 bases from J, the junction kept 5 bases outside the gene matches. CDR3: CASSLTGGQGYTF. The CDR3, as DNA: TGTGCCAGTAGTTTGACAGGGGGCCAAGGCTACACCTTC.

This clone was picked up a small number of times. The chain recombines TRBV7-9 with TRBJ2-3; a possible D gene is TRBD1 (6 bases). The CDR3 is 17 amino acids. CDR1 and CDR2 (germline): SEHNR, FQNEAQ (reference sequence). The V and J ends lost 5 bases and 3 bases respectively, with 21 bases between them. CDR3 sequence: CASSMGRAGDRTDTQYF. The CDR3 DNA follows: TGTGCCAGCAGCATGGGTAGGGCAGGGGATAGGACAGATACGCAGTATTTT.

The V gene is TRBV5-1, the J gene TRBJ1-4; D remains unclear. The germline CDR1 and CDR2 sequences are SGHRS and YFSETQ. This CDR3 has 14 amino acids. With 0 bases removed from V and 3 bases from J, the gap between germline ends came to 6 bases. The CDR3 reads CASSLAGANEKLFF. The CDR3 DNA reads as TGCGCCAGCAGCTTGGCGGGAGCTAATGAAAAACTGTTTTTT.